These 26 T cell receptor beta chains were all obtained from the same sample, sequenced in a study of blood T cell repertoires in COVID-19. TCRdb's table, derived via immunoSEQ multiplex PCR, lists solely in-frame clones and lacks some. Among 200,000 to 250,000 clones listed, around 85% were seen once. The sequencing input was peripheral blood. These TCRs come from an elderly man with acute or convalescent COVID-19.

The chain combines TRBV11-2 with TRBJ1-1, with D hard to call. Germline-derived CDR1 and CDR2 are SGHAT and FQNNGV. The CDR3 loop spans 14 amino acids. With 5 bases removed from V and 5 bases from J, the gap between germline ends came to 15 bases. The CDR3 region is CASSEGLGRTEAFF. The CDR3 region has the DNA TGTGCCAGCAGCGAGGGTCTGGGCCGTACTGAAGCTTTCTTT.

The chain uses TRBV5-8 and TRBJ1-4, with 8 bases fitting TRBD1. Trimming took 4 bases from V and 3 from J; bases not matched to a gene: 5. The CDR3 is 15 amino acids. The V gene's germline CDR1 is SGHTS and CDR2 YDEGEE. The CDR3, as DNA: TGTGCCAGCAGCCCCAGGGACAGGCCTAATGAAAAACTGTTTTTT. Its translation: CASSPRDRPNEKLFF.

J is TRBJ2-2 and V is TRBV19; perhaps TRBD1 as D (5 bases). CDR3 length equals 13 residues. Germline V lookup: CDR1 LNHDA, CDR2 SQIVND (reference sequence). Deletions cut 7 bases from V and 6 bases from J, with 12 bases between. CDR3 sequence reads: CASKGVGSGELFF. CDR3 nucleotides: TGTGCCAGTAAAGGGGTAGGGTCCGGGGAGCTGTTTTTT.

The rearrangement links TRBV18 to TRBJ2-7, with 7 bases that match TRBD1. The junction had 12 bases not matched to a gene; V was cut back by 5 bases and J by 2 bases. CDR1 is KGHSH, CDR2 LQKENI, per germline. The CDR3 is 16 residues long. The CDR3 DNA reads TGTGCCAGCTCATTAGGGACAGACTATTCAACCTACGAGCAGTACTTC. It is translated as CASSLGTDYSTYEQYF.

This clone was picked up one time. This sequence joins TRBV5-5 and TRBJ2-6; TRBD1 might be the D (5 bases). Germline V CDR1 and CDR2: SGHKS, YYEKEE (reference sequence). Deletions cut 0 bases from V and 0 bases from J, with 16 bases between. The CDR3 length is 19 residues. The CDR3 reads CASSLEQPRGYSGANVLTF. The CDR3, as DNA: TGTGCCAGCAGCTTGGAACAGCCTAGGGGATACTCTGGGGCCAACGTCCTGACTTTC.

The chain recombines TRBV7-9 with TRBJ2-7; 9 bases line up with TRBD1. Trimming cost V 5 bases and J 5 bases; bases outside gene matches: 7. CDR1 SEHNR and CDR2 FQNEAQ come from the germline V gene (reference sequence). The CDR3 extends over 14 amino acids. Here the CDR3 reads CASSIRQGVHEQYF. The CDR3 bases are TGTGCCAGCAGCATAAGACAGGGGGTGCACGAGCAGTACTTC.

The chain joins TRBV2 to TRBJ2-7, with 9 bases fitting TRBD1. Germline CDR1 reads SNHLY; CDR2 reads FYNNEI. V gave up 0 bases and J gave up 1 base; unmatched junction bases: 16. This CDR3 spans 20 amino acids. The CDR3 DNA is TGTGCCAGCAGTGAAGCGCTTCGGGGACAGGGAAAATTTATTTCCTACGAGCAGTACTTC. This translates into CASSEALRGQGKFISYEQYF.

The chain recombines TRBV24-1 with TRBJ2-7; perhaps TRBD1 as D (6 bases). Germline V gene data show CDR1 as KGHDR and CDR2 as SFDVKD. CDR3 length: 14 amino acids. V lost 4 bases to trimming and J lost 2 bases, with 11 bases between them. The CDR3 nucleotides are TGTGCCACCAGTGAACGGAACAGGGCCTACGAGCAGTACTTC. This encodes CATSERNRAYEQYF.

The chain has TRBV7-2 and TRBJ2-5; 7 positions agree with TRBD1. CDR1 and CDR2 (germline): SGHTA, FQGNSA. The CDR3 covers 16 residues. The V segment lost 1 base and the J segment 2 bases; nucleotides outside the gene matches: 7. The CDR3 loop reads CASSLEDRLLQETQYF. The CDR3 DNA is TGTGCCAGCAGCTTAGAGGACAGGCTCCTTCAAGAGACCCAGTACTTC.

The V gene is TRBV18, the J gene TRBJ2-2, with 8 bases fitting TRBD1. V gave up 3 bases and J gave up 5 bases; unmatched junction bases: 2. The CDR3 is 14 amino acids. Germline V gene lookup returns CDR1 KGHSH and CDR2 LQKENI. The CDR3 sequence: CASSPRQGTGELFF. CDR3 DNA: TGTGCCAGCTCACCGAGACAGGGGACCGGGGAGCTGTTTTTT.

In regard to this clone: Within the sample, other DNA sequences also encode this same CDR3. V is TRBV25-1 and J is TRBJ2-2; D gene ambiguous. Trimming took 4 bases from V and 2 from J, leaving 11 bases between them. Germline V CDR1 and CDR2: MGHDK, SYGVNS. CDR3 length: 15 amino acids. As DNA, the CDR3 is TGTGCCAGCAGTGGCGGATATTATAACACCGGGGAGCTGTTTTTT. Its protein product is CASSGGYYNTGELFF. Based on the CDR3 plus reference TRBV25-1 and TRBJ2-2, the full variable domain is EADIYQTPRYLVIGTGKKITLECSQTMGHDKMYWYQQDPGMELHLIHYSYGVNSTEKGDLSSESTVSRIRTEHFPLTLESARPSHTSQYLCASSGGYYNTGELFFGEGSRLTVL.

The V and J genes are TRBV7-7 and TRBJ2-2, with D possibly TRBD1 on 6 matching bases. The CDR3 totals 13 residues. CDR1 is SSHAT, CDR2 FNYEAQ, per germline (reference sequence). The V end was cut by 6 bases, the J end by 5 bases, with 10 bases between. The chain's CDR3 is CASSYRGTGELFF. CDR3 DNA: TGTGCCAGCAGTTATAGGGGGACCGGGGAGCTGTTTTTT.

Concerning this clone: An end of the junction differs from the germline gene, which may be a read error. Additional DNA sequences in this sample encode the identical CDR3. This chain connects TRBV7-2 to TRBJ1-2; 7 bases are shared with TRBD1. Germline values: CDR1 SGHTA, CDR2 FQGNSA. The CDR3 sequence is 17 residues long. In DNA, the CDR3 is TGTGCCAACGAAAACCCGGGACAGCGCTTCTTTAACTACGGCTACACCTTC. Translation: CANENPGQRFFNYGYTF.

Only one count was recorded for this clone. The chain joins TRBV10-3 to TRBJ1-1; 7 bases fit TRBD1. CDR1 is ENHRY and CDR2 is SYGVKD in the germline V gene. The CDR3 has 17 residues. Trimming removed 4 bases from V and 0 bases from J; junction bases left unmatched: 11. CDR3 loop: CAISGGGQRFMNTEAFF. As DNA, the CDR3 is TGTGCCATCAGTGGTGGGGGACAGCGATTTATGAACACTGAAGCTTTCTTT.

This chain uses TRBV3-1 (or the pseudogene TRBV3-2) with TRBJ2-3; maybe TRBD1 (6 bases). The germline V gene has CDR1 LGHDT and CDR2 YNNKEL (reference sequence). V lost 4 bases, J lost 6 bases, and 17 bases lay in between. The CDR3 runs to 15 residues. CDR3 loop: CASSPITGSADTQYF. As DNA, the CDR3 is TGTGCCAGCAGCCCGATTACAGGGAGCGCGGATACGCAGTATTTT.

The CDR3 bases are TGCGCCAGCAGCTTGGCCGCCGGGGAGCTGTTTTTT. Its protein is CASSLAAGELFF. The chain employs TRBV5-1 and TRBJ2-2; D not resolved. Looked up from germline, CDR1 is SGHRS and CDR2 is YFSETQ. Trimming took off 0 bases at V and 6 bases at J, with 3 bases between the two ends. This CDR3 comprises 12 residues.

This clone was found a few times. This chain's CDR3 is CASSLDRAQVRGYTF. CDR3 bases: TGTGCCAGCAGCTTAGATCGGGCACAGGTCAGAGGCTACACCTTC. The rearrangement uses TRBV11-2 and TRBJ1-2, with a possible D match to TRBD1 (5 bases). This CDR3 has 15 residues. The V and J ends lost 0 bases and 8 bases respectively, with 16 bases between them. CDR1 SGHAT and CDR2 FQNNGV come from the germline V gene.

CDR3 in DNA: TGTGCCAGCAGCCAAGCCATCACAGGGGGCGACGAGCAGTACTTC. Amino acids: CASSQAITGGDEQYF. V usage is TRBV14 and J usage is TRBJ2-7; the match to TRBD1 covers 9 bases. The CDR3 runs to 15 residues. The V gene's germline CDR1 is SGHDN and CDR2 FVKESK. J gave up 5 bases and V 1 base, and 6 bases lay outside the gene matches.

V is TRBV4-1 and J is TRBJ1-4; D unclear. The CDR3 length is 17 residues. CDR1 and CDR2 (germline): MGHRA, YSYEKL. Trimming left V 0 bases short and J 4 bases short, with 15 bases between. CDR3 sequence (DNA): TGCGCCAGCAGCCAAGACCGGGAGGCGGAAATTAATGAAAAACTGTTTTTT. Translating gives CASSQDREAEINEKLFF.

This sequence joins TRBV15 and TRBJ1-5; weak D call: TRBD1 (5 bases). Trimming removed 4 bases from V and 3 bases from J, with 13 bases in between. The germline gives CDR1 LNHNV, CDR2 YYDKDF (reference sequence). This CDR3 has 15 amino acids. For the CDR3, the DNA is TGTGCCACCAGCAAAAGGCAGGGAAACAATCAGCCCCAGCATTTT. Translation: CATSKRQGNNQPQHF.

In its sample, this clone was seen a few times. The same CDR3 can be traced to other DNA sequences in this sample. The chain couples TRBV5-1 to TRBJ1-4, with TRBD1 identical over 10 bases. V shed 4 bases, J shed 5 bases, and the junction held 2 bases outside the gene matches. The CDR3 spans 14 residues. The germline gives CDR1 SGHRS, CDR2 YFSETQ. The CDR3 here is CASSPGQGNEKLFF. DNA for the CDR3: TGCGCCAGCAGCCCGGGACAGGGGAATGAAAAACTGTTTTTT.

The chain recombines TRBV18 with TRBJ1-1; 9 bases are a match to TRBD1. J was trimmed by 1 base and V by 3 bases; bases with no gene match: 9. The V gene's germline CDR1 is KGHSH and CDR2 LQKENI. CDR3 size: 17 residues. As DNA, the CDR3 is TGTGCCAGCTCACCGCTACAGGGGGCGCGGAAGAACACTGAAGCTTTCTTT. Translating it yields CASSPLQGARKNTEAFF.

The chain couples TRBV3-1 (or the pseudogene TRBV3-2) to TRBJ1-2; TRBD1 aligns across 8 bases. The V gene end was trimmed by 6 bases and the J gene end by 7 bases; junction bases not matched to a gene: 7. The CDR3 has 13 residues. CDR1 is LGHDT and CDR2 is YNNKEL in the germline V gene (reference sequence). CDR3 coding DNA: TGTGCCAGCAGGCTACAGGGGGAAGTTGGCTACACCTTC. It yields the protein CASRLQGEVGYTF.

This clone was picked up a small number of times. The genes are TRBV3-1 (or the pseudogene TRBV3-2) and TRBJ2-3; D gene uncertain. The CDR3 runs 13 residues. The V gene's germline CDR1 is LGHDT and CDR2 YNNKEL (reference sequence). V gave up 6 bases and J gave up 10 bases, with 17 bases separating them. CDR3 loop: CASSPLVKPPQYF. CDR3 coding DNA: TGTGCCAGCAGTCCCCTGGTGAAGCCGCCGCAGTATTTT.

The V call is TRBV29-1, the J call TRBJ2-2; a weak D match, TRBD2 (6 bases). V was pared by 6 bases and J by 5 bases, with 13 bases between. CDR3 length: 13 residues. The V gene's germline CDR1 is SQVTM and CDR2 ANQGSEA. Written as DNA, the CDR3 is TGCAGCGTCACGGGAGCACGAACCGGGGAGCTGTTTTTT. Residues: CSVTGARTGELFF.

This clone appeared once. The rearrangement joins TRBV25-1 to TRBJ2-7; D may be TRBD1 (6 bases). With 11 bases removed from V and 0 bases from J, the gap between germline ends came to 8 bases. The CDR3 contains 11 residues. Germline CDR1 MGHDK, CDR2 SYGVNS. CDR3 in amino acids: CASGVSYEQYF. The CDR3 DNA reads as TGTGCCTCAGGGGTCTCCTACGAGCAGTACTTC.